These 29 T cell receptor beta chains were sequenced from one sample in a study of blood T cells in healthy people across ages. Through a sample-barcoded 5' primer and a J-beta primer mix, a second PCR was run for roughly 7 to 12 cycles. TCRdb re-called the 5' RACE reads with MiXCR, one entry per CDR3 protein. Among approximately 670,000 distinct CDR3 sequences listed, 40% to 45% were seen once. Sequencing was carried out using blood. These receptors were collected from a man older than 75 in good health.

Comments on this clonotype: A junction boundary mismatches the germline segment, possibly from a read error. V is TRBV6-2 or TRBV6-3 and J is TRBJ2-7; the D gene is possibly TRBD1 (5 bases). The germline gives CDR1 MNHEY, CDR2 SVGEGT. The CDR3 loop spans 12 amino acids. CDR3 protein: CASSNRFDERYF. The CDR3 DNA is TGTGCCAGCAGTAACAGGTTCGACGAGCGGTACTTC.

J is TRBJ2-7 and V is TRBV29-1; tentative D call: TRBD2 (6 bases). The J call could be wrong; TRBJ2-5 is a better fit for the DNA end. This CDR3 comprises 12 residues. Germline V CDR1 and CDR2: SQVTM, ANQGSEA. The CDR3 bases are TGCAGCGGGGGGGAGAGGGGAGAGACCCAGTACTTC. Protein product: CSGGERGETQYF.

In its sample, this clonotype was seen once. The chain combines TRBV20-1 with TRBJ2-7; D may correspond to TRBD1 or TRBD2 (6 bases each). The V gene's germline CDR1 is DFQATT and CDR2 SNEGSKA (reference sequence). CDR3 size: 14 residues. Trimming pared 3 bases from V and 4 bases from J, leaving 16 bases between. The CDR3 DNA follows: TGCAGTGCTAGGGAGGGGACAAGCTCATACGAGCAGTACTTC. It yields the protein CSAREGTSSYEQYF.

The genes are TRBV15 and TRBJ1-1, with 9 bases identical to TRBD1. CDR1 is LNHNV, CDR2 YYDKDF, per germline (reference sequence). This CDR3 region has 18 residues. V lost 0 bases, J lost 3 bases, and 11 bases stayed unmatched. The CDR3 sequence is CATSRDRATRDRDTEAFF. DNA of the CDR3: TGTGCCACCAGCAGAGATCGGGCCACCAGGGACAGGGACACTGAAGCTTTCTTT.

This clonotype was found many times. The chain couples TRBV5-8 to TRBJ1-6, with D maybe TRBD1 (6 bases). Deletions cut 2 bases from V and 10 bases from J, with 10 bases between. The CDR3 extends over 13 amino acids. CDR1 SGHTS and CDR2 YDEGEE come from the germline V gene. The CDR3 protein is CASSFDRSSPLHF. DNA for the CDR3: TGTGCCAGCAGCTTCGACAGGAGCTCACCCCTCCACTTT.

In its sample, this clonotype was seen many times. The chain is built from TRBV20-1 and TRBJ2-5, with 7 bases lining up with TRBD1. Germline-derived CDR1 and CDR2 are DFQATT and SNEGSKA (reference sequence). After removal of 7 bases from V and 5 bases from J, the junction contained 4 bases not matched to a gene. The CDR3 extends over 11 amino acids. The CDR3 is CSVSDRETQYF. CDR3 nucleotide sequence: TGCAGTGTTTCGGACAGGGAGACCCAGTACTTC.

This clonotype occurred a few times. This sequence joins TRBV4-2 and TRBJ2-1; 7 nucleotides match TRBD1. The CDR3 consists of 15 residues. Germline assignment: CDR1 LGHNA and CDR2 YNFKEQ. The V segment lost 1 base and the J segment 4 bases; nucleotides outside the gene matches: 4. CDR3 protein: CASSQGTGSYNEQFF. The CDR3 coding sequence is TGTGCCAGCAGCCAAGGGACAGGATCTTACAATGAGCAGTTCTTC.

This clonotype has only a few counts. The chain uses TRBV7-8 and TRBJ2-3; tentative D call: TRBD2 (6 bases). V lost 1 base and J 2 bases, leaving 10 bases between the germline ends. Germline CDR1 is SGHVS and CDR2 is FQNEAQ. The CDR3 is made up of 15 amino acids. CDR3 nucleotide sequence: TGTGCCAGCAGCTTAGGGCTAGCGATCACAGATACGCAGTATTTT. Its protein product is CASSLGLAITDTQYF.

This chain connects TRBV7-2 to TRBJ2-3; TRBD2 might be the D (6 bases). The CDR3 covers 15 residues. CDR1 is SGHTA, CDR2 FQGNSA, per germline. V was shortened by 3 bases and J by 7 bases, with 17 bases between the two germline ends. The CDR3 bases are TGTGCCAGCAGCTTGGAGCGGGTATACGCCCATACGCAGTATTTT. Protein: CASSLERVYAHTQYF.

This clonotype was seen at least ten times. This rearrangement joins TRBV7-2 to TRBJ2-7; 7 bases agree with TRBD2. The CDR3 spans 14 residues. CDR1 is SGHTA, CDR2 FQGNSA, per germline. Trimming cost V 0 bases and J 2 bases; bases outside gene matches: 1. The DNA of the CDR3 is TGTGCCAGCAGCTTAGCGCTAGCGGCCTACGAGCAGTACTTC. Translating gives CASSLALAAYEQYF.

This clonotype was counted many times. This chain connects TRBV12-3 or TRBV12-4 to TRBJ2-3, with D perhaps matching TRBD1 or TRBD2 (5 bases each). CDR3 length: 15 residues. V lost 1 base and J 5 bases, leaving 13 bases between the germline ends. The DNA for the CDR3 is TGTGCCAGCAGTTTAGGGGGACCCCGCGGAGATACGCAGTATTTT. Amino acid sequence: CASSLGGPRGDTQYF.

This clonotype was counted between two and nine times. The chain is built from TRBV7-3 and TRBJ2-1; 7 bases align to TRBD2. Germline lookup yields CDR1 SGHTA and CDR2 FQGTGA. The CDR3 totals 13 residues. Germline trimming cut 5 bases from V and 13 bases from J; bases unmatched to any gene: 11. CDR3 sequence: CASSAGAGAGQFF. CDR3 nucleotide sequence: TGTGCCAGCAGCGCCGGCGCGGGAGCAGGCCAGTTCTTC.

The chain uses TRBV28 and TRBJ2-6; no definite D call. Trimming left V 3 bases short and J 0 bases short, with 9 bases between. The germline CDR1 and CDR2 sequences are MDHEN and SYDVKM. The CDR3 runs 16 residues. CDR3: CASSFGRTSGANVLTF. The CDR3 nucleotides are TGTGCCAGCAGTTTCGGACGGACCTCTGGGGCCAACGTCCTGACTTTC.

Turning to this clonotype: Sequence at one end of the junction differs from germline and may be a read error. Here the CDR3 DNA reads TGCGCCAGCAGCGCTGCGGGGACATACAATGAGCAGTTCTTC. The encoded protein is CASSAAGTYNEQFF. The V call is TRBV9, the J call TRBJ2-1; possibly TRBD1 or TRBD2 for D (6 bases each). The CDR3 sequence is 14 residues long. Germline lookup yields CDR1 SGDLS and CDR2 YYNGEE.

The rearrangement links TRBV27 to TRBJ2-1, with D perhaps matching TRBD2 (6 bases). The CDR3 contains 15 residues. V gave up 5 bases and J gave up 13 bases, with 24 bases separating them. CDR1 is MNHEY and CDR2 is SMNVEV in the germline V gene (reference sequence). CDR3 sequence reads: CASSTQREARETQFF. For the CDR3, the DNA is TGTGCCAGCAGTACCCAACGCGAGGCACGGGAGACCCAGTTCTTC.

This chain connects TRBV20-1 to TRBJ2-7; D could derive from TRBD1 or TRBD2 (5 bases each). Germline CDR1 is DFQATT and CDR2 is SNEGSKA (reference sequence). V gave up 4 bases and J gave up 7 bases, with 23 bases separating them. The CDR3 runs 15 residues. For the CDR3, the DNA is TGCAGTGCTATCGGGGCCCCCGGGGTGGACAATGAGCAGTACTTC. This encodes CSAIGAPGVDNEQYF.

The chain is built from TRBV12-3 or TRBV12-4 and TRBJ2-7; 9 nucleotides align to TRBD1. The junction had 11 bases not matched to a gene; V was cut back by 5 bases and J by 3 bases. This CDR3 has 16 residues. The CDR3 region is CASSTYDRGRSYEQYF. The CDR3 region has the DNA TGTGCCAGCAGTACCTACGACAGGGGGAGAAGCTACGAGCAGTACTTC.

V usage is TRBV5-1 and J usage is TRBJ1-2; D unclear. Germline assignment: CDR1 SGHRS and CDR2 YFSETQ. CDR3 length equals 15 residues. V lost 1 base to trimming and J lost 5 bases, with 15 bases between them. The DNA of the CDR3 is TGCGCCAGCAGCTTGTCGAGAAATGGGGTTTATGGCTACACCTTC. Encoded protein: CASSLSRNGVYGYTF.

The V gene is TRBV11-2, the J gene TRBJ2-6; D gene uncertain. Germline CDR1 is SGHAT and CDR2 is FQNNGV. Deletions cut 5 bases from V and 0 bases from J, with 11 bases between. The CDR3 runs to 16 residues. This chain's CDR3 is CASSVDPSSGANVLTF. The DNA for the CDR3 is TGTGCCAGCAGCGTGGACCCTAGCTCTGGGGCCAACGTCCTGACTTTC.

V usage is TRBV7-3 and J usage is TRBJ1-6, with 7 bases that match TRBD1. The CDR3 is made up of 16 amino acids. Looked up from germline, CDR1 is SGHTA and CDR2 is FQGTGA. V was clipped by 2 bases and J by 7 bases; unmatched bases: 8. The CDR3 is CASSLGPTGSNSPLHF. For the CDR3, the DNA is TGTGCCAGCAGCTTAGGGCCGACAGGGAGCAATTCACCCCTCCACTTT.

Here the CDR3 reads CSVAEFEAFF. DNA for the CDR3: TGCAGCGTTGCAGAATTTGAAGCTTTCTTT. This chain connects TRBV29-1 to TRBJ1-1; D is undetermined. Trimming shortened V by 4 bases and J by 7 bases, and 7 bases separated the two germline ends. The CDR3 covers 10 residues. From germline, CDR1 is SQVTM and CDR2 ANQGSEA.

There are many counts of this clonotype. The chain combines TRBV6-2 or TRBV6-3 with TRBJ2-7; weak D call: TRBD2 (5 bases). Germline V gives CDR1 MNHEY, CDR2 SVGEGT. The V end was cut by 0 bases, the J end by 3 bases, with 9 bases between. The CDR3 is 14 residues long. In DNA form, the CDR3 reads TGTGCCAGCAGTTACTCGAGGGCCCACTACGAGCAGTACTTC. This sequence encodes CASSYSRAHYEQYF.

The V gene is TRBV15, the J gene TRBJ2-7; TRBD1 matches 7 bases. Germline-derived CDR1 and CDR2 are LNHNV and YYDKDF (reference sequence). Trimming took 5 bases from V and 1 from J; bases not matched to a gene: 8. The CDR3 is 15 amino acids. The CDR3 loop reads CATSLGTDPSYEQYF. In DNA form, the CDR3 reads TGTGCCACCAGCCTAGGGACAGACCCTTCCTACGAGCAGTACTTC.

The rearrangement uses TRBV3-1 and TRBJ2-1; the match to TRBD1 covers 9 bases. The CDR3 has 15 amino acids. Losses at the gene ends were 8 bases for V and 9 bases for J; bases not matched to a gene: 14. The germline CDR1 and CDR2 sequences are LGHDT and YNNKEL (reference sequence). Written as DNA, the CDR3 is TGTGCCAGCTCTCGCCGGGACAGGGTGGAGGGTGAGCAGTTCTTC. It translates to CASSRRDRVEGEQFF.

This clonotype was seen more than once but under ten times. The V gene is TRBV9, the J gene TRBJ1-2, with TRBD1 identical over 11 bases. V shed 4 bases and J 9 bases; nucleotides not matched to a gene: 8. This CDR3 is 14 amino acids long. Germline CDR1 reads SGDLS; CDR2 reads YYNGEE. This chain's CDR3 is CASSFGQGADSYTF. In nucleotides, the CDR3 is TGTGCCAGCAGCTTCGGACAGGGGGCTGATAGCTACACCTTC.

This rearrangement joins TRBV29-1 to TRBJ2-7, with unresolved D. The CDR3 extends over 14 amino acids. In germline, CDR1 is SQVTM, CDR2 ANQGSEA. V shed 4 bases and J shed 0 bases, with 13 bases lying between them. CDR3 DNA: TGCAGCGTTGCTTTGACGGGCGACTCCTACGAGCAGTACTTC. This gives the protein CSVALTGDSYEQYF.

In this sample, this clonotype turned up a few times. The chain employs TRBV20-1 and TRBJ2-5, with D possibly matching TRBD2 (5 bases). Per germline, CDR1 DFQATT and CDR2 SNEGSKA (reference sequence). This CDR3 contains 12 residues. V dropped 2 bases and J dropped 7 bases, with 11 bases sitting between them. The CDR3 region has the DNA TGCAGTGCTAGAAGCGGCCTGGGGACCCAGTACTTC. Protein: CSARSGLGTQYF.

This chain uses TRBV4-2 with TRBJ1-2; D is possibly TRBD1 (5 bases). The CDR3 extends over 14 amino acids. Trimming took off 3 bases at V and 3 bases at J, with 11 bases between the two ends. From germline, CDR1 is LGHNA and CDR2 YNFKEQ. CDR3 sequence: CASSQAGLDYGYTF. CDR3 DNA: TGTGCCAGCAGCCAGGCAGGGTTGGACTATGGCTACACCTTC.

The chain recombines TRBV12-3 or TRBV12-4 with TRBJ2-5; no clear D gene. Trimming removed 1 base from V and 13 bases from J, with 10 bases in between. This CDR3 contains 11 residues. The CDR3 nucleotides are TGTGCCAGCAGTTTAGGGTTTTGGTGGTACTTC. Translating gives CASSLGFWWYF.